The source of this T cell receptor beta chain is a study of cytomegalovirus exposure and HLA in healthy donors listed by TCRdb under 2017. For the study in its entirety: According to a later analysis, the 120 or so validation repertoires were produced on the same platform as the roughly 600 repertoires of the first cohort. The aim of the study was to test whether cataloging public T cell receptors could identify signatures of past pathogen exposure. In addition to the first cohort of 650 to 800 subjects, a separate validation cohort of around 110 different subjects was used. To predict cytomegalovirus infection status, the study brought together high-throughput TCR immunosequencing, statistical association of individual TCRs with disease status, and machine learning.

The donors were included in the validation cohort of some 120 subjects, a group kept apart from the roughly 670-subject first cohort. As regards this clone: Its target antigen remains unknown. No quality values exist for individual bases; no much larger clone is one base distant.

The junction shows trimming of 6 bases on V and 7 bases on J, plus 13 bases between the germline ends. The CDR3, from cysteine to phenylalanine, totals 13 residues. Only CDR3 DNA remains: 39 bases, in frame from the first base. Taken from the germline V gene, the CDR1 and CDR2 loops are MNHNS and SASEGT. The library relied on the immunoSEQ multiplex PCR assay. Concerning the study's data processing: A statistical classification framework was built for diagnosing cytomegalovirus status from the catalog of TCR beta chain sequences. Held by TCRdb, this immuneACCESS table contains in-frame sequences only and omits some clones. Under half of the omission traces to an unresolved V gene where checked; the cause of the rest is unknown. V, J and clone size were drawn from that table, and D and trimming were deduced from the DNA. For this sample the table gives fewer than 300,000 clones, of which 88% were detected only once. In total, the top ten clones hold approximately 0.9% of the sample.

On the study overall, not on this receptor specifically: In a later analysis, TCRs clustered in the first cohort were found to also tend to co-occur in the 100 to 150 validation repertoires, with about 94% of cluster scores above 0. Three of the identified cytomegalovirus-associated TCR beta chains were confirmed in vitro to be specific for cytomegalovirus antigens. The study listed 164 TCR beta chains as associated with cytomegalovirus. Most TCR sequences were seen in very few donors, while some public TCRs were found in many individuals. It was suggested by the authors that the approach could potentially be generalized to other disease states and immunological phenotypes. In both the original and validation cohorts, the classifier was reported to diagnose cytomegalovirus status with high specificity and sensitivity. A later analysis had no HLA typing for the validation cohort, so co-occurrence there was scored across all 130 or so repertoires.

The sample taken for sequencing was PBMCs. The rearranged segments are TRBV6-1 and TRBJ1-5; a tentative D match to TRBD1 spans 5 bases. The source is a woman younger than 35 in good health and CMV-seronegative. The DNA sequence reads TGTGCCAGCAGCAGGGCCCTGGGGCAGCCCCAGCATTTT. Translated, this is CASSRALGQPQHF.